Following are 6 T cell receptor beta chains from one sample sequenced in a study of identical twins. TCRdb called the 5' RACE reads again in MiXCR, with one record for every CDR3 protein. Of approximately 620,000 distinct CDR3 sequences in the sample, more than 6.5% were seen once. This sample was shared with a second study, whose subject was yellow fever vaccine responses in identical twins.

The sequencing input was PBMCs. These receptor sequences come from a young woman in good health.

This clonotype was counted at least ten times. J is TRBJ2-2 and V is TRBV5-1, with D unclear. The CDR3 length is 14 residues. Germline CDR1 reads SGHRS; CDR2 reads YFSETQ. V shed 7 bases and J shed 3 bases, with 13 bases lying between them. The CDR3 bases are TGCGCCAGCGACTCGGGTCTGGACACCGGGGAGCTGTTTTTT. Residues: CASDSGLDTGELFF.

This clonotype has just a few counts. The rearrangement uses TRBV2 and TRBJ2-5; D may correspond to TRBD1 or TRBD2 (5 bases each). The CDR3 has 15 residues. The germline V and J ends were trimmed by 4 bases and 4 bases, with 16 bases remaining between them. Germline assignment: CDR1 SNHLY and CDR2 FYNNEI. The CDR3: CASSAGTPAVETQYF. The CDR3 coding sequence is TGTGCCAGCAGTGCCGGGACCCCCGCAGTAGAGACCCAGTACTTC.

CDR3 in DNA: TGTGCCAGCAGCTTAGGCAGGAGGTGGTACACTGAAGCTTTCTTT. As protein: CASSLGRRWYTEAFF. This rearrangement joins TRBV7-2 to TRBJ1-1; D uncertain. V was pared by 1 base and J by 3 bases, with 12 bases between. This CDR3 is built from 15 residues. The germline V gene has CDR1 SGHTA and CDR2 FQGNSA.

The V call is TRBV6-2 or TRBV6-3, the J call TRBJ1-2, with TRBD1 matching over 7 bases. After removal of 2 bases from V and 3 bases from J, the junction contained 9 bases not matched to a gene. CDR3 size: 16 residues. Germline assignment: CDR1 MNHEY and CDR2 SVGEGT. CDR3 coding DNA: TGTGCCAGCAGTTACCCCAGGGACAGCCGACACTATGGCTACACCTTC. Protein product: CASSYPRDSRHYGYTF.

This clonotype was detected only a few times. The chain recombines TRBV7-2 with TRBJ2-7; D remains ambiguous. CDR3 size: 12 residues. Germline CDR1 and CDR2: SGHTA and FQGNSA. Trimming removed 5 bases at V and 7 bases at J, with 12 bases between. The CDR3 nucleotides read TGTGCCAGCAGCCAAATAACGTTTGAGCAGTACTTC. Protein sequence: CASSQITFEQYF.

This clonotype was observed a few times. The chain recombines TRBV24-1 with TRBJ2-1, with 13 nucleotides matching TRBD2. Germline CDR1 KGHDR, CDR2 SFDVKD. The CDR3 consists of 14 residues. The trim removed 9 bases at V and 4 bases at J, leaving 2 bases unmatched. CDR3 sequence reads: CATATSGGYNEQFF. The CDR3 DNA reads TGTGCCACCGCGACTAGCGGGGGGTACAATGAGCAGTTCTTC.